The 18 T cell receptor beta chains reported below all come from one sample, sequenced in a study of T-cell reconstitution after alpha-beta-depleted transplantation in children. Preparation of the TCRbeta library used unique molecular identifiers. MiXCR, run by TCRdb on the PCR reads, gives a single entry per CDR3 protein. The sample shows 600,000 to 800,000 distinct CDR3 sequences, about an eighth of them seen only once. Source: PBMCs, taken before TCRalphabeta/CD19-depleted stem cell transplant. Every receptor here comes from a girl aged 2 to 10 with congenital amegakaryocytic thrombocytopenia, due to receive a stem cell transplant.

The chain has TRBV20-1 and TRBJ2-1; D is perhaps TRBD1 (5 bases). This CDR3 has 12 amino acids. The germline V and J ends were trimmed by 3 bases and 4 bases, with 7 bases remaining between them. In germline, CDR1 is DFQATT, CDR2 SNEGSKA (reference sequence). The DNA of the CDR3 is TGCAGTGCTAGCGGACAATACAATGAGCAGTTCTTC. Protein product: CSASGQYNEQFF.

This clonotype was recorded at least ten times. CDR3 in amino acids: CSARNDLPYEQYF. In DNA, the CDR3 is TGCAGTGCTAGAAATGACCTCCCCTACGAGCAGTACTTC. The chain joins TRBV20-1 to TRBJ2-7; D unclear. The CDR3 length is 13 residues. Looked up from germline, CDR1 is DFQATT and CDR2 is SNEGSKA (reference sequence). V gave up 2 bases and J gave up 2 bases, with 10 bases separating them.

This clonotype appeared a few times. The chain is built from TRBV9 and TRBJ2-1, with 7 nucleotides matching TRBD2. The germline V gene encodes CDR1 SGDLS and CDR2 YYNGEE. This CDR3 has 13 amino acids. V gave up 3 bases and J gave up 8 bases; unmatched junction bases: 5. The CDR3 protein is CASSGGTKDEQFF. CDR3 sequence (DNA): TGTGCCAGCAGCGGGGGGACTAAGGATGAGCAGTTCTTC. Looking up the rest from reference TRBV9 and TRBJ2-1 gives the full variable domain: DSGVTQTPKHLITATGQRVTLRCSPRSGDLSVYWYQQSLDQGLQFLIQYYNGEERAKGNILERFSAQQFPDLHSELNLSSLELGDSALYFCASSGGTKDEQFFGPGTRLTVL.

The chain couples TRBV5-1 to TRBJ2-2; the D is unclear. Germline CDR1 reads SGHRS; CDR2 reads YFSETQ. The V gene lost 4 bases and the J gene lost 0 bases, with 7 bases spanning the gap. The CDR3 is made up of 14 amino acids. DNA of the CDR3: TGCGCCAGCAGCATTTCAGCGAACACCGGGGAGCTGTTTTTT. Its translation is CASSISANTGELFF.

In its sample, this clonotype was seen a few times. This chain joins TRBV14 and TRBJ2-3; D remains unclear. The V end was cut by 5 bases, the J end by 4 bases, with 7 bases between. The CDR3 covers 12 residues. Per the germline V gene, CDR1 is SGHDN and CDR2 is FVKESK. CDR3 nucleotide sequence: TGTGCCAGCAGCAAGACCCCAGATACGCAGTATTTT. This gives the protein CASSKTPDTQYF.

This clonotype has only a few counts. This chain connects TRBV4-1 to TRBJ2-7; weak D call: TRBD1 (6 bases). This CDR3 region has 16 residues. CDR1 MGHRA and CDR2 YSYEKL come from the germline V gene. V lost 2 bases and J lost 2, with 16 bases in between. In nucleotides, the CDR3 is TGCGCCAGCAGCCAATCGGAACTGGACAGAACCTACGAGCAGTACTTC. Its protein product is CASSQSELDRTYEQYF.

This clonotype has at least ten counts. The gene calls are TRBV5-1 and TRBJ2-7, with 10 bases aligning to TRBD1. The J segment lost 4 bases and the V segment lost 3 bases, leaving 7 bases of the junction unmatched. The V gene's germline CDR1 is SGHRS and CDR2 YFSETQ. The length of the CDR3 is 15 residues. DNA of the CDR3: TGCGCCAGCAGCTCCACCGGGACAGGGGTATACGAGCAGTACTTC. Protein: CASSSTGTGVYEQYF.

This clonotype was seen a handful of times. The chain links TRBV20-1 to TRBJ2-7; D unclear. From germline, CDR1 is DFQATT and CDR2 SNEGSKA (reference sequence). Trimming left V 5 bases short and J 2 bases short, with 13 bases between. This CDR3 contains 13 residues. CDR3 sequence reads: CSAPASFTYEQYF. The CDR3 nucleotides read TGCAGTGCTCCGGCCTCTTTTACCTACGAGCAGTACTTC.

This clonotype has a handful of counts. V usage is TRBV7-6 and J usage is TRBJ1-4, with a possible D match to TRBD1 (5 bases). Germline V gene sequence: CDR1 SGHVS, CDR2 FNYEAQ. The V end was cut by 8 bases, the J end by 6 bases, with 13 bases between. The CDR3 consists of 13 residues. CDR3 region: CASGDSPYEKLFF. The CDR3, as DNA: TGTGCCAGCGGAGACAGTCCTTATGAAAAACTGTTTTTT.

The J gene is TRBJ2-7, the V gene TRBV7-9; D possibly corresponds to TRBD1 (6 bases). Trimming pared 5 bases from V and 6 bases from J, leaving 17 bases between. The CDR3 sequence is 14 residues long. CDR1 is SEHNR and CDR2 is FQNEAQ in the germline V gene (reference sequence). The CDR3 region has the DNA TGTGCCAGCAGCAACGCCAGGGGAGCCGGCGAGCAGTACTTC. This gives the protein CASSNARGAGEQYF.

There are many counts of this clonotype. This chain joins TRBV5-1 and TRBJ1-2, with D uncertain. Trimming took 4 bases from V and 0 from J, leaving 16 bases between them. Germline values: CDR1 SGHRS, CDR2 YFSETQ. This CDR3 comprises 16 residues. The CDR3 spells CASSPRSAEANYGYTF. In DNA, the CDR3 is TGCGCCAGCAGCCCTAGGTCGGCGGAAGCTAACTATGGCTACACCTTC.

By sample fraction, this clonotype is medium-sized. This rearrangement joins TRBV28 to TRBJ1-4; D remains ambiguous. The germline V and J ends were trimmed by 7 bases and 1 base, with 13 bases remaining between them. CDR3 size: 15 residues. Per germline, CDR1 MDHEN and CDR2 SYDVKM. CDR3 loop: CASKKGSLTNEKLFF. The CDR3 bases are TGTGCCAGCAAGAAGGGTTCGCTAACTAATGAAAAACTGTTTTTT.

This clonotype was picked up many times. DNA of the CDR3: TGCAGTGCTTTGGAGGGGGCGTCCGGGGAGCTGTTTTTT. As protein: CSALEGASGELFF. This rearrangement joins TRBV20-1 to TRBJ2-2, with D possibly matching TRBD1 (7 bases). V gave up 5 bases and J gave up 6 bases, with 13 bases separating them. Germline CDR1 is DFQATT and CDR2 is SNEGSKA (reference sequence). The CDR3 extends over 13 amino acids.

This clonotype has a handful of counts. CDR3 protein: CSARDRRSWSTDTQYF. CDR3 coding DNA: TGCAGTGCTAGAGATCGCAGGTCTTGGAGCACAGATACGCAGTATTTT. The chain joins TRBV20-1 to TRBJ2-3, with unresolved D. The CDR3 spans 16 residues. Germline CDR1 DFQATT, CDR2 SNEGSKA (reference sequence). Trimming cost V 0 bases and J 0 bases, with 13 bases left between them.

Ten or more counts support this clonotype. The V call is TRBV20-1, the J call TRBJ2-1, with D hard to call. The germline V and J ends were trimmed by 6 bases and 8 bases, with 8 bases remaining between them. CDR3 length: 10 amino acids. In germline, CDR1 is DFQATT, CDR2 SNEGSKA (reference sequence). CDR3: CSAKTYEQFF. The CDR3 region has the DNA TGCAGTGCGAAGACCTATGAGCAGTTCTTC.

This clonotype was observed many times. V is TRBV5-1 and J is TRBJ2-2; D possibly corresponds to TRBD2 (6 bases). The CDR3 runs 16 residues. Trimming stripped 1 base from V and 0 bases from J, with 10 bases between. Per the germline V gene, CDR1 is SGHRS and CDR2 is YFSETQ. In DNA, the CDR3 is TGCGCCAGCAGCTTGTATCCGGGGGCGAACACCGGGGAGCTGTTTTTT. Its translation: CASSLYPGANTGELFF.

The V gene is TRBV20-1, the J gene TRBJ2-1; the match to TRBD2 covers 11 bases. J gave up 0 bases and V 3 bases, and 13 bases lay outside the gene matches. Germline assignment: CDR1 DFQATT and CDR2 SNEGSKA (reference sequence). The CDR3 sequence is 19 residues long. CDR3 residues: CSASASGNSGRGSYNEQFF. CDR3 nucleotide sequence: TGCAGTGCTAGTGCCTCGGGGAATAGCGGGAGGGGCTCCTACAATGAGCAGTTCTTC.

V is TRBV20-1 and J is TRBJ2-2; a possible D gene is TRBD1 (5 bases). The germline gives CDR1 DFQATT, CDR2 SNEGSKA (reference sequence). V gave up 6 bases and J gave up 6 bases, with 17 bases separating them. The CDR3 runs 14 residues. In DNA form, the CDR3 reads TGCAGTGCCCTAGGGGCTCTTGGCCCCGGGGAGCTGTTTTTT. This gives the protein CSALGALGPGELFF.